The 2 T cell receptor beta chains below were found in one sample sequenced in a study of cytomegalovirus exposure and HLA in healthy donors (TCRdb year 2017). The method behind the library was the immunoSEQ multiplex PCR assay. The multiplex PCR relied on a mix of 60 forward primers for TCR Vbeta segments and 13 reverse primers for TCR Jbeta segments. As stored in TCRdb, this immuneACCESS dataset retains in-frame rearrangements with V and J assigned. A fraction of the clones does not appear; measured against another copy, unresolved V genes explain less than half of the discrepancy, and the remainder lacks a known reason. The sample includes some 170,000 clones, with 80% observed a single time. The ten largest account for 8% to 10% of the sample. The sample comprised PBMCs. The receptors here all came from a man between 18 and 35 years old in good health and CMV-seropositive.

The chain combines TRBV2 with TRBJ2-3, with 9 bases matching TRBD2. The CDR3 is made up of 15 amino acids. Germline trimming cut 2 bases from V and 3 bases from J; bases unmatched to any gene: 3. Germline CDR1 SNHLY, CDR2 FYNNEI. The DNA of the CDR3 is TGTGCCAGCAGTGAACTGGCGGGGGGGACAGATACGCAGTATTTT. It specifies CASSELAGGTDTQYF.

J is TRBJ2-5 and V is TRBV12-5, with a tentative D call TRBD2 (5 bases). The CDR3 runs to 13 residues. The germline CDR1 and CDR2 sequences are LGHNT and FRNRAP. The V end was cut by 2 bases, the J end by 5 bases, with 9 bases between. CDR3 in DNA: TGTGCTAGTGGTTTGTTACGAGGGGAGACCCAGTACTTC. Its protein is CASGLLRGETQYF.